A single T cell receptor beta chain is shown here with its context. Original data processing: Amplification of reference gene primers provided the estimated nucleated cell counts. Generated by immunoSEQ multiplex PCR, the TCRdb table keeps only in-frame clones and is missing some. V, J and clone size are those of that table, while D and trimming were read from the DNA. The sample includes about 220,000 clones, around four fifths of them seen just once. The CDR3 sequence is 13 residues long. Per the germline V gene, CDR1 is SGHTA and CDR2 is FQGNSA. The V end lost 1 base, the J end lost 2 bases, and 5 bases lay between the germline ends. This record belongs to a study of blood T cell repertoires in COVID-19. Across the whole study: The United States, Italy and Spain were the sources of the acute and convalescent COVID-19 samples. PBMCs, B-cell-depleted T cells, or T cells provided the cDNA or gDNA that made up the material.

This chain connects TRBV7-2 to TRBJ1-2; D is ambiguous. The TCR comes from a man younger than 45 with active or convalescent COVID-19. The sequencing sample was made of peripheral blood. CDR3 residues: CASSLGRNYGYTF. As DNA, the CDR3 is TGTGCCAGCAGCTTAGGCAGAAACTATGGCTACACCTTC.